This T cell receptor beta chain derives from a study of cytomegalovirus exposure and HLA in healthy donors. Study-level points and caveats: For most TCR sequences rarity was the rule, although some public TCRs occurred in many donors. One cluster of highly shared sequence variants probably arose as a sequencing artifact.

PCR involved 60 Vbeta and 13 Jbeta primers. TCRdb's table, derived via immunoSEQ multiplex PCR, lists solely in-frame clones and lacks some. The table lists approximately 82,000 clones. Points on this clone: The antigen is not known.

This CDR3 spans 17 amino acids. CDR1 and CDR2 from the germline V gene are SEHNR and FQNEAQ (reference sequence). V was pared by 1 base and J by 6 bases, with 22 bases between. This chain uses TRBV7-9 with TRBJ2-7; tentative D call: TRBD1 (6 bases). This clonotype originated in a woman aged 60 to 75 in good health and CMV-seronegative. The sequenced material came from PBMCs. The CDR3 sequence is CASSLGGGGYDWIEQYF. CDR3 coding DNA: TGTGCCAGCAGCTTAGGGGGTGGGGGCTACGATTGGATCGAGCAGTACTTC.